This section outlines one T cell receptor beta chain sequence together with its context. Germline loops: CDR1 KGHDR, CDR2 SFDVKD. The CDR3 spans 15 residues. V trimming: 7 bases; J trimming: 3 bases; junction bases outside the gene matches: 11. Patients of the Seattle cohort, enrolled during active infection, were followed longitudinally. The entry originates in a study of blood T cell repertoires in COVID-19. About the study: PBMCs, B-cell-depleted T cells, or T cells provided the cDNA or gDNA that made up the material.

Libraries were prepared by immunoSEQ multiplex PCR; TCRdb keeps only in-frame clonotypes and omits some of them. The table shows fewer than 100,000 clones, with approximately 85% occurring only once. The clonotype comes from a man over 45 with COVID-19, enrolled during active disease. The chain has TRBV24-1 and TRBJ2-7; TRBD1 matches at 7 bases. What was sequenced was peripheral blood. DNA for the CDR3: TGTGCCACCAGCAAAGGGGCAGGGGGTGACTACGAGCAGTACTTC. The encoded protein is CATSKGAGGDYEQYF.